One and the same sample provided the 25 T cell receptor beta chains below, sequenced in a study of Graves' ophthalmopathy and Graves' hyperthyroidism. RNA transcripts were the template, and TCR beta CDR3 regions were amplified from them. HTBI primers were used in a first-round RT-PCR, which preceded a second-round multiplex PCR. TCRdb re-derived calls from the multiplex PCR reads in MiXCR, one entry per CDR3 protein. The table shows under 350,000 distinct CDR3 sequences, with roughly a sixth occurring only once. The sample consisted of peripheral blood. These receptor sequences come from an adult man with Graves' ophthalmopathy.

This clonotype occurred many times. One end of the junction is discordant with germline, which a read error may explain. The chain links TRBV20-1 to TRBJ2-7, with a weak D call TRBD2 (5 bases). CDR3 size: 14 residues. CDR1 DFQATT and CDR2 SNEGSKA come from the germline V gene (reference sequence). CDR3 residues: CSARVLALGYEQCF. CDR3 bases: TGCAGTGCTAGAGTCTTAGCGCTGGGTTACGAGCAGTGCTTC.

This clonotype has a count of ten or more. The chain has TRBV10-3 and TRBJ2-7; tentative D call: TRBD2 (6 bases). The germline V and J ends were trimmed by 4 bases and 5 bases, with 24 bases remaining between them. The CDR3 is 17 residues long. CDR1 and CDR2 from the germline V gene are ENHRY and SYGVKD. This chain's CDR3 is CAISGETSRGGLHEQYF. The CDR3 coding sequence is TGTGCCATCAGTGGGGAGACTAGTAGGGGCGGACTACACGAGCAGTACTTC.

This clonotype showed up many times. The CDR3 DNA reads TGTGCCAGCAGTGAAGCGAGAGGGGGAGGTGAAGCTTTCTTT. Translating gives CASSEARGGGEAFF. This chain uses TRBV6-1 with TRBJ1-1; possibly TRBD1 for D (6 bases). Germline lookup yields CDR1 MNHNS and CDR2 SASEGT. The V end lost 0 bases, the J end lost 7 bases, and 12 bases lay between the germline ends. CDR3 length equals 14 residues.

The rearrangement links TRBV9 to TRBJ1-2, with D perhaps TRBD1 (6 bases). Trimming stripped 1 base from V and 5 bases from J, with 15 bases between. This CDR3 has 15 residues. Germline values: CDR1 SGDLS, CDR2 YYNGEE. The CDR3 DNA sequence: TGTGCCAGCAGCGTACAGGACAGCAACCCTTATGGCTACACCTTC. This encodes CASSVQDSNPYGYTF.

This clonotype occurred many times. The genes are TRBV11-2 and TRBJ2-7; a possible D gene is TRBD1 (6 bases). The V end was cut by 6 bases, the J end by 5 bases, with 14 bases between. Per germline, CDR1 SGHAT and CDR2 FQNNGV. The CDR3 sequence is 13 residues long. CDR3 in amino acids: CASSDTGLNEQYF. The CDR3 region has the DNA TGTGCCAGCAGTGATACAGGGTTGAACGAGCAGTACTTC.

This clonotype was counted at least ten times. The chain joins TRBV9 to TRBJ1-2, with unresolved D. The CDR3 totals 14 residues. The V end was cut by 6 bases, the J end by 4 bases, with 16 bases between. From germline, CDR1 is SGDLS and CDR2 YYNGEE. CDR3 nucleotides: TGTGCCAGCACCGAGGGTGTCTGGAGCTATGGCTACACCTTC. This codes for CASTEGVWSYGYTF.

The sample holds many counts of this clonotype. J is TRBJ2-3 and V is TRBV6-2 or TRBV6-3, with D unresolved. The germline V gene encodes CDR1 MNHEY and CDR2 SVGEGT. The CDR3 has 13 residues. Trimming shortened V by 2 bases and J by 3 bases, and 6 bases separated the two germline ends. CDR3 in amino acids: CASSYVGTDTQYF. For the CDR3, the DNA is TGTGCCAGCAGTTACGTCGGAACAGATACGCAGTATTTT.

This clonotype was counted at least ten times. The chain uses TRBV12-3 or TRBV12-4 and TRBJ2-5; D is ambiguous. Between the trimmed V and J ends, which lost 5 bases and 1 base, there was a span of 5 bases. The CDR3 is 12 residues long. The CDR3 coding sequence is TGTGCCAGCAGTCTATTCCAAGAGACCCAGTACTTC. Amino acids: CASSLFQETQYF.

This clonotype came up many times. The V and J genes are TRBV5-1 and TRBJ2-7; D might be TRBD1 or TRBD2, each matching 6 bases. Germline V gene lookup returns CDR1 SGHRS and CDR2 YFSETQ. The ends were cut back, 6 bases at V and 5 bases at J, with 21 bases in the middle. The CDR3 loop spans 15 amino acids. In DNA, the CDR3 is TGCGCCAGCACCCCCCTAGGGGGGCCGAATGACGAGCAGTACTTC. It translates to CASTPLGGPNDEQYF.

This clonotype was picked up many times. This chain joins TRBV5-1 and TRBJ1-1, with D possibly TRBD1 on 5 matching bases. Germline-derived CDR1 and CDR2 are SGHRS and YFSETQ. The V and J ends lost 0 bases and 0 bases respectively, with 9 bases between them. The CDR3 extends over 15 amino acids. DNA of the CDR3: TGCGCCAGCAGCTTGGAGGGACCGATGAACACTGAAGCTTTCTTT. Encoded protein: CASSLEGPMNTEAFF.

This clonotype was seen many times. The chain employs TRBV6-2 or TRBV6-3 and TRBJ1-3; D is unclear. V was clipped by 0 bases and J by 0 bases, with 9 bases between them. The CDR3 length is 16 residues. From germline, CDR1 is MNHEY and CDR2 SVGEGT. The CDR3: CASSYSDTSSGNTIYF. The CDR3 DNA is TGTGCCAGCAGTTACTCCGACACCAGCTCTGGAAACACCATATATTTT.

V usage is TRBV11-2 and J usage is TRBJ2-5; D gene unclear. The CDR3 is 9 residues long. Germline assignment: CDR1 SGHAT and CDR2 FQNNGV. The CDR3 nucleotides are TGTGCTAGTGGGGAGACCCAGTACTTC. Protein sequence: CASGETQYF.

For this clonotype: A junction end diverges from the germline sequence, so it may reflect a read error. V is TRBV4-2 and J is TRBJ2-2, with unresolved D. The CDR3 spans 15 residues. In germline, CDR1 is LGHNA, CDR2 YNFKEQ. For the CDR3, the DNA is TGTGCCAGCAGCCAACTGGATGGGAACGCCGGGGAGCTGTTTTTT. It specifies CASSQLDGNAGELFF.

The sample holds many counts of this clonotype. CDR3 sequence: CASSLQTGKIQYF. CDR3 DNA: TGTGCCAGCAGTCTGCAGACCGGGAAGATCCAGTACTTC. The chain carries TRBV7-9 and TRBJ2-5, with a weak D call TRBD2 (5 bases). Trimming cost V 6 bases and J 10 bases, with 18 bases left between them. The V gene's germline CDR1 is SEHNR and CDR2 FQNEAQ (reference sequence). This CDR3 has 13 amino acids.

This clonotype showed up many times. The chain combines TRBV5-1 with TRBJ2-2; D is perhaps TRBD2 (5 bases). The V and J ends lost 0 bases and 7 bases respectively, with 19 bases between them. Germline lookup yields CDR1 SGHRS and CDR2 YFSETQ. The CDR3 loop spans 17 amino acids. The DNA of the CDR3 is TGCGCCAGCAGCTTGGAGGCATTCACGGGGAGCGGCGGGGAGCTGTTTTTT. It specifies CASSLEAFTGSGGELFF.

The table lists this clonotype with many counts. The chain combines TRBV2 with TRBJ1-6; D might be TRBD1 (5 bases). Germline lookup yields CDR1 SNHLY and CDR2 FYNNEI. The V gene lost 11 bases and the J gene lost 8 bases, with 19 bases spanning the gap. The CDR3 totals 14 residues. The CDR3 is CAEGTGRADSPLHF. As DNA, the CDR3 is TGTGCCGAGGGGACGGGGAGGGCGGATTCACCCCTCCACTTT. The variable domain in full, completed from reference TRBV2 and TRBJ1-6, reads EPEVTQTPSHQVTQMGQEVILRCVPISNHLYFYWYRQILGQKVEFLVSFYNNEISEKSEIFDDQFSVERPDGSNFTLKIRSTKLEDSAMYFCAEGTGRADSPLHFGNGTRLTVT.

V and J are TRBV30 and TRBJ1-2; D not resolved. The CDR3 loop spans 13 amino acids. Per germline, CDR1 GTSNPN and CDR2 SVGIG (reference sequence). V dropped 1 base and J dropped 3 bases, with 9 bases sitting between them. This chain's CDR3 is CAWSATGDYGYTF. The CDR3 region has the DNA TGTGCCTGGAGTGCCACGGGCGACTATGGCTACACCTTC.

Ten or more counts support this clonotype. The rearrangement joins TRBV7-8 to TRBJ2-4; 10 nucleotides agree with TRBD2. The CDR3 has 17 amino acids. Germline CDR1 and CDR2: SGHVS and FQNEAQ. Germline trimming cut 2 bases from V and 0 bases from J; bases unmatched to any gene: 4. CDR3 DNA: TGTGCCAGCAGCTTACTAGCGGGGGCTATAGCCAAAAACATTCAGTACTTC. Encoded protein: CASSLLAGAIAKNIQYF.

Ten or more counts support this clonotype. The CDR3 DNA reads as TGTGCCAGCACTCCGGGACTGATGAACACTGAAGCTTTCTTT. It is translated as CASTPGLMNTEAFF. The chain has TRBV27 and TRBJ1-1; maybe TRBD1 (5 bases). Germline V gene sequence: CDR1 MNHEY, CDR2 SMNVEV (reference sequence). V dropped 7 bases and J dropped 0 bases, with 12 bases sitting between them. This CDR3 is built from 14 residues.

This clonotype was seen ten or more times. This sequence joins TRBV3-1 and TRBJ1-1; weak D call: TRBD1 (5 bases). The CDR3 runs to 15 residues. Germline V lookup: CDR1 LGHDT, CDR2 YNNKEL (reference sequence). The ends were cut back, 1 base at V and 4 bases at J, with 13 bases in the middle. This CDR3 reads CASSQAFAGSTEAFF. For the CDR3, the DNA is TGTGCCAGCAGCCAAGCATTTGCAGGGTCCACTGAAGCTTTCTTT.

This clonotype was counted at least ten times. The rearrangement links TRBV7-9 to TRBJ1-2; D unresolved. The germline V gene has CDR1 SEHNR and CDR2 FQNEAQ (reference sequence). The CDR3 loop spans 15 amino acids. V lost 1 base and J 2 bases, leaving 11 bases between the germline ends. The CDR3: CASSLELGRNYGYTF. CDR3 nucleotides: TGTGCCAGCAGCTTAGAACTGGGAAGGAACTATGGCTACACCTTC. The full variable domain, in which reference TRBV7-9 and TRBJ1-2 provide the parts outside the CDR3, is DTGVSQNPRHKITKRGQNVTFRCDPISEHNRLYWYRQTLGQGPEFLTYFQNEAQLEKSRLLSDRFSAERPKGSFSTLEIQRTEQGDSAMYLCASSLELGRNYGYTFGSGTRLTVV.

This clonotype occurred once. A much larger clone is a single base away; this may be a read error. The chain links TRBV14 to TRBJ1-5, with 8 nucleotides matching TRBD1. This CDR3 has 15 residues. V lost 2 bases to trimming and J lost 6 bases; unmatched junction nucleotides: 6. In germline, CDR1 is SGHDN, CDR2 FVKESK. Here the CDR3 DNA reads TGTGCCAGCAGCCAACACCGGACAGGGTGTCAGCCCCAGCATTTT. Protein sequence: CASSQHRTGCQPQHF.

The V gene is TRBV6-1, the J gene TRBJ2-2; 7 bases are shared with TRBD1. This CDR3 is 15 amino acids long. Germline V gene data show CDR1 as MNHNS and CDR2 as SASEGT. The V gene end was trimmed by 7 bases and the J gene end by 1 base; junction bases not matched to a gene: 6. The CDR3 sequence is CASTPDRRNTGELFF. CDR3 nucleotide sequence: TGTGCCAGCACTCCGGACAGGAGGAACACCGGGGAGCTGTTTTTT.

This clonotype was seen more than once but under ten times. The V and J genes are TRBV6-2 or TRBV6-3 and TRBJ2-5, with 9 bases identical to TRBD2. The CDR3 contains 19 residues. The V gene's germline CDR1 is MNHEY and CDR2 SVGEGT. Trimming removed 4 bases from V and 3 bases from J; junction bases left unmatched: 18. CDR3 DNA sequence: TGTGCCAGCAGTTCCACCCCGAGTCGATTGACTAGCGGAAAAGAGACCCAGTACTTC. Translation gives CASSSTPSRLTSGKETQYF.

This clonotype was detected many times. The chain couples TRBV11-2 to TRBJ2-7; 9 bases fit TRBD1. Trimming cost V 5 bases and J 6 bases; bases outside gene matches: 20. Per germline, CDR1 SGHAT and CDR2 FQNNGV. The length of the CDR3 is 18 residues. The CDR3 is CASSPGRRAGTGNREQYF. CDR3 coding DNA: TGTGCCAGCAGCCCGGGTAGGCGAGCCGGGACAGGGAATCGCGAGCAGTACTTC.